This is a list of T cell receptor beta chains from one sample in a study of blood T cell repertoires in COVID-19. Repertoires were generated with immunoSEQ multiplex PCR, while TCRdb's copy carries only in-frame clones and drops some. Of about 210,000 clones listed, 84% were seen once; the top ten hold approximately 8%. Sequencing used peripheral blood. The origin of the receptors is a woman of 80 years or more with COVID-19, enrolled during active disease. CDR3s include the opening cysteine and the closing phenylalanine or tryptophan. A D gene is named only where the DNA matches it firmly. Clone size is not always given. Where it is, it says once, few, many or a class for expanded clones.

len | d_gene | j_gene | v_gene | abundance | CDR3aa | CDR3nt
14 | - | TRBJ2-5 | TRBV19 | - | CASMSRGPGQTQYF | TGTGCCAGTATGTCCCGGGGTCCAGGCCAGACCCAGTACTTC
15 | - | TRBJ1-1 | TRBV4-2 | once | CASSQVGGSNTEAFF | TGTGCCAGCAGTCAAGTCGGGGGTAGCAACACTGAAGCTTTCTTT
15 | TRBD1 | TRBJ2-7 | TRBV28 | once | CASSNPGQVAYEQYF | TGTGCCAGCAGTAACCCGGGACAGGTTGCCTACGAGCAGTACTTC
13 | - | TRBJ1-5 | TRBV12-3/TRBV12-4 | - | CASRPTGNQPQHF | TGTGCCAGCAGGCCGACAGGCAATCAGCCCCAGCATTTT
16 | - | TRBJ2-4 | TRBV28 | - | CASSPRPTGAKNIQYF | TGTGCCAGCAGTCCCCGACCAACGGGAGCCAAAAACATTCAGTACTTC
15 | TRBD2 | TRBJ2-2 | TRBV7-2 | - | CASSFSGRRTGELFF | TGTGCCAGCAGCTTTAGCGGGAGGCGGACCGGGGAGCTGTTTTTT
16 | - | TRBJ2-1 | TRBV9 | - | CASSVSAGARYNEQFF | TGTGCCAGCAGCGTATCGGCGGGGGCCCGATACAATGAGCAGTTCTTC
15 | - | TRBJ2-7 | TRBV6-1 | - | CASSEQYLGVYEQYF | TGTGCCAGCAGTGAACAGTACCTCGGGGTGTACGAGCAGTACTTC
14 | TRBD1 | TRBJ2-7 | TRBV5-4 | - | CASSPGTVSYEQYF | TGTGCCAGCAGCCCCGGGACAGTCTCCTACGAGCAGTACTTC
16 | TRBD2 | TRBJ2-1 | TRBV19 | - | CASSPRGGGAYNEQFF | TGTGCCAGTAGTCCACGGGGCGGGGGGGCCTACAATGAGCAGTTCTTC
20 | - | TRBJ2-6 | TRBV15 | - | CATSPEGLGSLYSGANVLTF | TGTGCCACCAGCCCGGAGGGGCTTGGCAGTCTTTACTCTGGGGCCAACGTCCTGACTTTC
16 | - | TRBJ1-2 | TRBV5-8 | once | CASSLLRVGSDYGYTF | TGTGCCAGCAGCCTCCTCCGGGTGGGTTCAGACTATGGCTACACCTTC
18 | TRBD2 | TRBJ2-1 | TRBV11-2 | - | CASSLAGFLAGGPNEQFF | TGTGCCAGCAGCTTGGCCGGTTTCCTAGCGGGAGGGCCTAATGAGCAGTTCTTC
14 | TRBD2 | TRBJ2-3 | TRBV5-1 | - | CASRLAASTDTQYF | TGCGCCAGCCGACTAGCGGCTAGCACAGATACGCAGTATTTT
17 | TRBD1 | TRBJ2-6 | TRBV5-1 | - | CASSRGQGSSGANVLTF | TGCGCCAGCAGCCGAGGACAGGGGAGTTCTGGGGCCAACGTCCTGACTTTC
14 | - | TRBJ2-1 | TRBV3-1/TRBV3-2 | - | CASSQDSAGNEQFF | TGTGCCAGCAGCCAGGACAGTGCAGGCAATGAGCAGTTCTTC
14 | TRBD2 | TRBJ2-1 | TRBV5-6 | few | CASSWTSGGNEQFF | TGTGCCAGCAGTTGGACTAGCGGAGGCAATGAGCAGTTCTTC
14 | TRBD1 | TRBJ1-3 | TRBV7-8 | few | CASSSGTGGNTIYF | TGTGCCAGCAGTTCGGGGACAGGGGGAAACACCATATATTTT
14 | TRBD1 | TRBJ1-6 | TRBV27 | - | CASSLRDRNSPLHF | TGTGCCAGCAGCCTAAGGGACAGAAATTCACCCCTCCACTTT
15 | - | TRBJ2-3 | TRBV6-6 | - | CASSQLAPGTDTQYF | TGTGCCAGCAGCCAATTAGCTCCCGGCACAGATACGCAGTATTTT
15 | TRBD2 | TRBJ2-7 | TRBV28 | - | CASSLRGRWIYEQYF | TGTGCCAGCAGTTTGCGCGGGAGGTGGATCTACGAGCAGTACTTC
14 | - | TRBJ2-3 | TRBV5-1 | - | CASRTGTLGDTQYF | TGCGCCAGCAGAACCGGGACACTGGGAGATACGCAGTATTTT
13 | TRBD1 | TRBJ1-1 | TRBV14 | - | CASSPIVQGTAFF | TGTGCCAGCAGTCCAATCGTACAGGGGACAGCTTTCTTT
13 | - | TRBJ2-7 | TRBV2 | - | CASSEGAHNEQYF | TGTGCCAGCAGTGAAGGCGCTCATAACGAGCAGTACTTC
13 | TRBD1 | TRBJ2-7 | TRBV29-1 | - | CSASGTGDYEQYF | TGCAGCGCCTCCGGGACAGGGGATTACGAGCAGTACTTC
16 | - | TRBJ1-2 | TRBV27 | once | CASSPNRHRAYYGYTF | TGTGCCAGCAGTCCTAACCGTCACAGAGCTTACTATGGCTACACCTTC
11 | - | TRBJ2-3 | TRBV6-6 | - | CASSLRDTQYF | TGTGCCAGCAGTTTGCGGGATACGCAGTATTTT
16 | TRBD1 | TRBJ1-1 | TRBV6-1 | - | CASSEGTGAVNTEAFF | TGTGCCAGCAGTGAGGGGACAGGGGCTGTGAACACTGAAGCTTTCTTT
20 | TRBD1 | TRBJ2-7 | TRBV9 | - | CASSPFAPDRGKGDFYEQYF | TGTGCCAGCAGCCCATTCGCTCCGGACAGGGGAAAAGGGGATTTCTACGAGCAGTACTTC
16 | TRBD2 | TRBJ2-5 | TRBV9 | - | CASSPRTSGIEETQYF | TGTGCCAGCAGCCCTCGGACTAGCGGGATCGAAGAGACCCAGTACTTC
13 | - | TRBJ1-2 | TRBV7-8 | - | CASSLGRAEGYTF | TGTGCCAGCAGCTTGGGCAGGGCGGAAGGCTACACCTTC
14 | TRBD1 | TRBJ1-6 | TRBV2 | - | CASRWDRDNSPLHF | TGTGCCAGCAGGTGGGACAGAGATAATTCACCCCTCCACTTT
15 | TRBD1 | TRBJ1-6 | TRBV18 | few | CASSRDRSPGSPLHF | TGTGCCAGCTCGAGGGACAGGTCCCCCGGCTCACCCCTCCACTTT
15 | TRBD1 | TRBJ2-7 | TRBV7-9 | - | CASSLRSQGAYEQYF | TGTGCCAGCAGCTTACGGAGTCAGGGGGCCTACGAGCAGTACTTC
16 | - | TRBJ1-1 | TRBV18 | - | CASSRDWGRLNTEAFF | TGTGCCAGCTCACGAGACTGGGGGAGGCTGAACACTGAAGCTTTCTTT
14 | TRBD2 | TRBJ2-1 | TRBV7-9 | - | CANSEASGQSSQFF | TGTGCCAATAGTGAGGCTAGCGGCCAGAGTTCGCAGTTCTTC
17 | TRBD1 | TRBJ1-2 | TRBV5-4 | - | CASSYGGAGTVNYGYTF | TGTGCCAGCAGCTACGGAGGGGCAGGGACAGTTAACTATGGCTACACCTTC
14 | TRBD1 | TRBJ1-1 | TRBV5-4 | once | CASSKQGMNTEAFF | TGTGCCAGCAGCAAACAGGGGATGAACACTGAAGCTTTCTTT
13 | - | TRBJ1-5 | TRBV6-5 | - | CASEQANDQPQHF | TGTGCCAGCGAGCAGGCCAATGATCAGCCCCAGCATTTT
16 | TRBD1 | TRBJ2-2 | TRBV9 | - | CASSPMTGSNTGELFF | TGTGCCAGCAGTCCAATGACAGGGTCAAACACCGGGGAGCTGTTTTTT
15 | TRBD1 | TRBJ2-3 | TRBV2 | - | CASSPGTGRTDTQYF | TGTGCCAGCAGTCCCGGGACAGGGAGGACAGATACGCAGTATTTT
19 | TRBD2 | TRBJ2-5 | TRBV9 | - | CASSVGRSGRASWQETQYF | TGTGCCAGCAGCGTAGGCAGGAGCGGGAGGGCCTCTTGGCAAGAGACCCAGTACTTC
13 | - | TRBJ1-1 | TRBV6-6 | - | CATTQGEGTEAFF | TGTGCCACTACACAGGGTGAAGGCACTGAAGCTTTCTTT
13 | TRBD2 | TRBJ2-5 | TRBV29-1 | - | CSVLLLAGEGGYF | TGCAGCGTTCTTCTACTAGCGGGAGAGGGGGGGTACTTC
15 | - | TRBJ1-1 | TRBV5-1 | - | CASTTGGTQNTEAFF | TGCGCCAGCACTACGGGGGGCACGCAGAACACTGAAGCTTTCTTT
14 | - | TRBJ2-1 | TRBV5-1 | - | CASSRKVQVNEQFF | TGCGCCAGCAGCCGGAAAGTCCAGGTCAATGAGCAGTTCTTC
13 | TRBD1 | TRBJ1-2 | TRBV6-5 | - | CASSPGQTNGYTF | TGTGCCAGCAGTCCGGGACAGACAAATGGCTACACCTTC
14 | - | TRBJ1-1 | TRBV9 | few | CASSPGLVNTEAFF | TGTGCCAGCAGCCCAGGACTGGTGAACACTGAAGCTTTCTTT
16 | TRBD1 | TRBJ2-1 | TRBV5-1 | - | CASSLVGQGTGNEQFF | TGCGCCAGCAGCTTGGTTGGACAGGGGACTGGAAATGAGCAGTTCTTC
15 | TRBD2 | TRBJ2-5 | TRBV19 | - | CASSARTSQGETQYF | TGTGCCAGTAGTGCTCGGACTAGCCAGGGGGAGACCCAGTACTTC
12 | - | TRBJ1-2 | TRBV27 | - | CASSPPQGGYTF | TGTGCCAGCAGTCCCCCTCAGGGGGGCTACACCTTC
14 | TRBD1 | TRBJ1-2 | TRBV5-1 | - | CASSLSRGRDGYTF | TGCGCCAGCAGCTTGTCTAGGGGGCGGGATGGCTACACCTTC
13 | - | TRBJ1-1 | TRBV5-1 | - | CASSLGAGTEAFF | TGCGCCAGCAGCTTGGGGGCTGGTACTGAAGCTTTCTTT
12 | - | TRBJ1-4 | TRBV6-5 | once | CASRGQGEKLFF | TGTGCCAGCAGGGGGCAGGGAGAAAAACTGTTTTTT
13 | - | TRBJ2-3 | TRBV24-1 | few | CATGTSSTDTQYF | TGTGCCACCGGGACATCCAGCACAGATACGCAGTATTTT
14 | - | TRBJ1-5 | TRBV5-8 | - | CASSPRTGYQPQHF | TGTGCCAGCAGCCCGAGGACGGGATATCAGCCCCAGCATTTT
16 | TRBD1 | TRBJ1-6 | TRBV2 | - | CASSLDRGIGNSPLHF | TGTGCCAGCAGTTTGGACAGGGGGATCGGGAATTCACCCCTCCACTTT
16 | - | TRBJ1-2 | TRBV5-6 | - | CASSLAGAEVNYGYTF | TGTGCCAGCAGCTTGGCGGGTGCAGAAGTTAACTATGGCTACACCTTC